This T cell receptor (beta chain) comes out of a study of T cell responses to AZD1222 COVID-19 vaccine. Study results and limitations: The donor group comprised mostly white British people and more females; the analysis possibly underestimated clonal diversity. Spike-specific TCR breadth and depth rose after two AZD1222 doses. Spike regions recognized by vaccine-associated CD4 TCRs spanned the protein, led by 160-218 and 743-854.

The CDR3 runs 16 residues. The germline gives CDR1 MNHNS, CDR2 SASEGT. V shed 4 bases and J 2 bases; nucleotides not matched to a gene: 8. Remarks on this clone: As yet, its antigen is unknown.

TCRdb's table, derived via immunoSEQ multiplex PCR, lists solely in-frame clones and lacks some. The sample has about 120,000 clones, roughly nine tenths seen once. This receptor was identified in an adult in good health. This specimen consisted of peripheral blood, obtained on day 0 of AZD1222 vaccination. J is TRBJ2-7 and V is TRBV6-1; the match to TRBD2 covers 10 bases. CDR3 DNA: TGTGCCAGCAGTGGAGGACTAGCGGTCGGGCCCTACGAGCAGTACTTC. Its protein is CASSGGLAVGPYEQYF.